A selection of T cell receptor beta chains follows, all from one sample in a study of blood T cells in healthy people across ages. TCRdb re-derived calls from the 5' RACE reads in MiXCR, one entry per CDR3 protein. This table has fewer than 1,000,000 distinct CDR3 sequences, 46% appearing once. Material for sequencing was blood. These TCRs come from an elderly man in good health. Both conserved end residues are part of each CDR3. A D gene is named only where the DNA matches it firmly. Part of the rows lack a size; the others show once, few, many or a class for expanded clones.

v_call	clone_size	j_call	d_call	cdr3_nt	cdr3_aa
TRBV4-3	.	TRBJ2-7	.	TGCGCCAGCAGCCTCCAGACAGGCAACTACGAGCAGTACTTC	CASSLQTGNYEQYF
TRBV12-3/TRBV12-4	once	TRBJ2-2	TRBD2	TGTGCCAGCAGTTTTAGACTAGCGGGAGTTCCAAGCATGGGGGAGCTGTTTTTT	CASSFRLAGVPSMGELFF
TRBV5-1	.	TRBJ2-3	.	TGCGCCAGCAGCTTGGTCGGCGGGGTCACAGATACGCAGTATTTT	CASSLVGGVTDTQYF
TRBV7-2	many	TRBJ1-5	TRBD1	TGTGCCAGCAGCTCGGGACAGGGGGCCGGACAGCCCCAGCATTTT	CASSSGQGAGQPQHF
TRBV6-6	many	TRBJ2-6	TRBD2	TGTGCCAGCAGTTCAGTAGCGGGAGCGTCTGGGGCCAACGTCCTGACTTTC	CASSSVAGASGANVLTF
TRBV2	.	TRBJ2-1	TRBD2	TGTGCCAGCAGTGTCGCTAGCGGGGGGGCTAGGAATGAGCAGTTCTTC	CASSVASGGARNEQFF
TRBV3-1	.	TRBJ2-1	TRBD1	TGTGCCAGCAGCACACAGGGGATAAATGAGCAGTTCTTC	CASSTQGINEQFF
TRBV20-1	few	TRBJ1-6	.	TGCAGTGCTAGGAGGCCACCCCTCCACTTT	CSARRPPLHF
TRBV5-1	few	TRBJ2-1	.	TGCGCCAGCAGCTTGGCACCTATTGGCTCCTACAATGAGCAGTTCTTC	CASSLAPIGSYNEQFF
TRBV7-3	.	TRBJ2-1	.	TGTGCCAGCACGGATGTTGGGGCTAGTTTCCTCAATGAGCAGTTCTTC	CASTDVGASFLNEQFF
TRBV2	few	TRBJ2-1	.	TGTGCCAGCGTTTCTGGGGTTTCCAATGAGCAGTTCTTC	CASVSGVSNEQFF
TRBV5-1	.	TRBJ1-1	.	TGCGCCAGCAGCTTGGGTGAGGGTAGCTGGACTGAAGCTTTCTTT	CASSLGEGSWTEAFF
TRBV12-3/TRBV12-4	.	TRBJ2-1	.	TGTGCCAGCAGTGTCGGTCGGAGCTCCTACAATGAGCAGTTCTTC	CASSVGRSSYNEQFF
TRBV11-3	.	TRBJ2-3	TRBD1	TGTGCCAGCAGCTCATACAGGGGACCAGATACGCAGTATTTT	CASSSYRGPDTQYF
TRBV20-1	.	TRBJ2-6	.	TGCAGTGCTAAACGCCCTGGGGCCAACGTCCTGACTTTC	CSAKRPGANVLTF
TRBV4-3	few	TRBJ2-3	.	TGCGCCAGCAGCCAAGATGGACTCACAGATACGCAGTATTTT	CASSQDGLTDTQYF
TRBV12-3/TRBV12-4	few	TRBJ1-1	.	TGTGCCAGCAGGGATACAGGGAGGACTGAAGCTTTCTTT	CASRDTGRTEAFF
TRBV12-3/TRBV12-4	.	TRBJ2-3	.	TGTGCCAGCAGTAGACAACTAGGGAGCACAGATACGCAGTATTTT	CASSRQLGSTDTQYF
TRBV7-9	.	TRBJ2-7	TRBD1	TGTGCCAGCAGCTTAGCGCGTTGGACAGGGGGAAGTTACGAGCAGTACTTC	CASSLARWTGGSYEQYF
TRBV7-3	.	TRBJ2-1	.	TGTGCCAGCAGCCTTACACCGGAAGGTTACAATGAGCAGTTCTTC	CASSLTPEGYNEQFF
TRBV20-1	.	TRBJ2-2	.	TGCAGTGCTAGTGTATTTCCTGGCGGGGAGCTGTTTTTT	CSASVFPGGELFF
TRBV4-1	.	TRBJ2-5	.	TGCGCCAGCAGCCAAGATGTGGTTATTGGGGAGACCCAGTACTTC	CASSQDVVIGETQYF
TRBV5-1	.	TRBJ1-2	.	TGCGCCAGCAGCTTCGGCAGGGATAATGGCTACACCTTC	CASSFGRDNGYTF
TRBV5-1	few	TRBJ2-4	.	TGCGCCAGCAGCTGGACCCCGGCAGGGTCCGACGGAAACATTCAGTACTTC	CASSWTPAGSDGNIQYF
TRBV4-1	once	TRBJ2-2	.	TGCGCCAGCAGCCCGGGGGTTGATTCCGGGGAGCTGTTTTTT	CASSPGVDSGELFF
TRBV24-1	.	TRBJ2-1	TRBD2	TGTGCCACCAGTGCTCAAGCGGGAGTAAAGGGTGAGCAGTTCTTC	CATSAQAGVKGEQFF
TRBV29-1	.	TRBJ2-7	TRBD2	TGCAGCCCAATAGCGGGAGGGAGCAATGAGCAGTACTTC	CSPIAGGSNEQYF
TRBV7-2	many	TRBJ1-2	TRBD1	TGTGCCAGCAGCTTAGGGACAGGCAGATATGGCTACACCTTC	CASSLGTGRYGYTF
TRBV4-2	.	TRBJ2-6	.	TGTGCCAGCAGCCAAAGACTCGGCTCTGGGGCCAACGTCCTGACTTTC	CASSQRLGSGANVLTF
TRBV20-1	.	TRBJ2-1	TRBD2	TGCAGTGCTAGTGGTCTAGCGGGGGATGAGCAGTTCTTC	CSASGLAGDEQFF
TRBV20-1	.	TRBJ2-5	.	TGCAGTGCTAGCATCGGGGGGACCCAGTACTTC	CSASIGGTQYF
TRBV29-1	.	TRBJ1-4	TRBD1	TGCAGCGTCGCCAGGGACAGAAATGAAAAACTGTTTTTT	CSVARDRNEKLFF
TRBV20-1	.	TRBJ2-5	TRBD1	TGCAGTGCTAGAGTGTCAGGGGGTGGAGAGACCCAGTACTTC	CSARVSGGGETQYF
TRBV20-1	few	TRBJ2-4	.	TGCAGTGCTAGAGTCCCGGGCCTAGGGGAATACATTCAGTACTTC	CSARVPGLGEYIQYF
TRBV7-2	.	TRBJ2-3	.	TGTGCCAGCAGCTTGGCCCGGGACTTAGCCACTGATACGCAGTATTTT	CASSLARDLATDTQYF
TRBV28	.	TRBJ2-5	.	TGTGCCACCCTCCGGGAGTGGACGGGCAATGAGCAGTACTTC	CATLREWTGNEQYF
TRBV29-1	.	TRBJ2-7	.	TGCAGCGTTGAAGACGACGGGTACGAGCAGTACTTC	CSVEDDGYEQYF
TRBV20-1	many	TRBJ2-7	.	TGCAGTGCGGAGCTCCGGGCCTTAGACGAGCAGTACTTC	CSAELRALDEQYF
TRBV7-3	few	TRBJ2-1	TRBD2	TGTGCCAGCACCCTAACGGGGGAGGGTGAGCAGTTCTTC	CASTLTGEGEQFF
TRBV7-2	few	TRBJ2-2	.	TGTGCCAGCAGCTTTCCACTAGGAGGCACCGGGGAGCTGTTTTTT	CASSFPLGGTGELFF
TRBV24-1	.	TRBJ2-1	.	TGTGCCACCAGTGATTTTGAGTGGTTCTTC	CATSDFEWFF
TRBV11-2	.	TRBJ2-1	TRBD1	TGTGCCAGCAGCTTATTACGCAGGGGGTGGTTTGGTGAGCAGTTCTTC	CASSLLRRGWFGEQFF
TRBV29-1	few	TRBJ2-7	TRBD2	TGCAGCGTTGAAGTTAGCGGGAGATCCTACGAGCAGTACTTC	CSVEVSGRSYEQYF
TRBV2	.	TRBJ2-1	TRBD2	TGTGCCAGCAGTGAAGCTGAGACTAGCGGGAGAATGGATGAGCAGTTCTTC	CASSEAETSGRMDEQFF
TRBV28	.	TRBJ2-1	TRBD1	TGTGCCACTTCCCCCCCAGGGGGAAATGAGCAGTTCTTC	CATSPPGGNEQFF
TRBV6-5	once	TRBJ2-3	TRBD2	TGTGCCAGCGATGGGAGGGCCGACACAGATACGCAGTATTTT	CASDGRADTDTQYF
TRBV20-1	.	TRBJ2-3	.	TGCAGTGCCACTCGGAGCGGATCGGATACGCAGTATTTT	CSATRSGSDTQYF
TRBV20-1	many	TRBJ2-7	TRBD2	TGCAGTGCCTCTGGACTAGCCTACGAGCAGTACTTC	CSASGLAYEQYF
TRBV2	.	TRBJ2-5	TRBD2	TGTGCCAGCAGCCTTACGGGAGGCCTAAACAATGAGCAGTACTTC	CASSLTGGLNNEQYF
TRBV20-1	once	TRBJ2-5	.	TGCAGTGCTAGAGACGTTGGAACCGAGACCCAGTACTTC	CSARDVGTETQYF
TRBV12-3/TRBV12-4	few	TRBJ1-2	TRBD1	TGTGCCAGCAGTTCACAGGGACAGCAGTTCTATGGCTACACCTTC	CASSSQGQQFYGYTF
TRBV29-1	many	TRBJ1-4	.	TGCAGCGTTGTGGATAGGGGTGGTGAAAAACTGTTTTTT	CSVVDRGGEKLFF
TRBV12-3/TRBV12-4	.	TRBJ2-1	TRBD2	TGTGCCAGCAGCCAGCGGGGGAGCTCCTACAATGAGCAGTTCTTC	CASSQRGSSYNEQFF